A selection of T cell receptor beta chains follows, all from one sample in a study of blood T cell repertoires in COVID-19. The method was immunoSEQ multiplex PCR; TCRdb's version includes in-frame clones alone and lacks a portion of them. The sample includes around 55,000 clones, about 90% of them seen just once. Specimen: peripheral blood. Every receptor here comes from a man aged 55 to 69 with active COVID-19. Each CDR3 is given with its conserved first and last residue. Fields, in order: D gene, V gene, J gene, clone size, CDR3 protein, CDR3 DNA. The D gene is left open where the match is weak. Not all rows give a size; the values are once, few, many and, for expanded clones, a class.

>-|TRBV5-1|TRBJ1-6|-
CASSLSGGAGHSPLHF
TGCGCCAGCAGCTTATCTGGCGGGGCAGGGCATTCACCCCTCCACTTT
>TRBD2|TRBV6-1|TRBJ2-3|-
CASSGGTSGSGDTQYF
TGTGCCAGCAGTGGAGGGACTAGCGGGAGTGGAGATACGCAGTATTTT
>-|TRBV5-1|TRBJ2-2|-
CASSLDERNTGELFF
TGCGCCAGCAGCTTGGATGAGAGGAACACCGGGGAGCTGTTTTTT
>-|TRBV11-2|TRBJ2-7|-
CASSSAYEQYF
TGTGCCAGCAGCTCTGCCTACGAGCAGTACTTC
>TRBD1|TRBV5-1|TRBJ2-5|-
CASSTRTGKEETQYF
TGCGCCAGCAGCACTCGGACAGGGAAGGAAGAGACCCAGTACTTC
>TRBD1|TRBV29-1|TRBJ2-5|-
CSVEDPGTDEENQYF
TGCAGCGTTGAAGACCCCGGGACAGATGAAGAGAACCAGTACTTC
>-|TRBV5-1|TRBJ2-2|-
CASRLVLAGELFF
TGCGCCAGCAGGCTAGTACTAGCCGGGGAGCTGTTTTTT
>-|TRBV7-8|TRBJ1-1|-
CASSFGESGEAFF
TGTGCCAGCAGCTTTGGGGAGTCGGGTGAAGCTTTCTTT
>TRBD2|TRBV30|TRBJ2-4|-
CAWSVGGGPQNIQYF
TGTGCCTGGAGTGTTGGGGGAGGGCCACAAAACATTCAGTACTTC
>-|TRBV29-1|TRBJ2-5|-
CSVGRVEETQYF
TGCAGCGTTGGCAGGGTGGAAGAGACCCAGTACTTC
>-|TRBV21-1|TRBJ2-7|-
CASRRGSSYEQYF
TGTGCCAGCAGGCGGGGCTCTTCCTACGAGCAGTACTTC
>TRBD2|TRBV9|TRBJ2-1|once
CASSPRSSGLAEDNEQFF
TGTGCCAGCAGCCCTCGTAGCTCGGGACTAGCGGAGGACAATGAGCAGTTCTTC
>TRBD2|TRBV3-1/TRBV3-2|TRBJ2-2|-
CASSRVAGVANTGELFF
TGTGCCAGCAGCCGGGTAGCGGGAGTTGCGAACACCGGGGAGCTGTTTTTT
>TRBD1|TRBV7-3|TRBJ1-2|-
CASSPGGRPATF
TGTGCCAGCAGCCCAGGGGGCCGCCCAGCCACCTTC
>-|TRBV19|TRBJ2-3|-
CAAAGSSTDTQYF
TGTGCCGCGGCGGGCTCCAGCACAGATACGCAGTATTTT
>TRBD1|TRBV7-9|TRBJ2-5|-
CASSFRGRSETQYF
TGTGCCAGCAGCTTCAGGGGGAGATCAGAGACCCAGTACTTC
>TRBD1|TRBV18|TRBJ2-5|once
CASSSGQGSRETQYF
TGTGCCAGCTCATCAGGACAGGGCTCGAGGGAGACCCAGTACTTC
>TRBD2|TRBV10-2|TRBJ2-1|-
CASSEGWSAGGRVGNEQFF
TGCGCCAGCAGTGAAGGTTGGTCGGCGGGAGGGCGCGTAGGCAATGAGCAGTTCTTC
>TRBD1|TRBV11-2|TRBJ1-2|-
CASSLATGPNYGYTF
TGTGCCAGCAGCTTAGCGACAGGGCCGAACTATGGCTACACCTTC
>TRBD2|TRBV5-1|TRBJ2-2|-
CASSLGLAGGPKSGELFF
TGCGCCAGCAGCTTGGGGTTAGCGGGAGGGCCGAAGTCCGGGGAGCTGTTTTTT
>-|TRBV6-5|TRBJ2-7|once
CASFEGSVYEQYF
TGTGCCAGCTTTGAGGGAAGCGTCTACGAGCAGTACTTC
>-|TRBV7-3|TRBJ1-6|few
CASSLDRRSPLHF
TGTGCCAGCAGCTTAGACAGGAGGTCACCCCTCCACTTT
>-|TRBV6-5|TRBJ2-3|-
CASSEALAYTDTQYF
TGTGCCAGCAGCGAGGCATTAGCGTACACAGATACGCAGTATTTT
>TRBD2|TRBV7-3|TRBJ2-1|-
CASSPLRASGIGEQFF
TGTGCCAGCAGCCCCCTCCGGGCTAGCGGGATAGGTGAGCAGTTCTTC
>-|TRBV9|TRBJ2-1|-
CASSVGLATSSYNEQFF
TGTGCCAGCAGCGTAGGGCTAGCTACTAGCTCCTACAATGAGCAGTTCTTC
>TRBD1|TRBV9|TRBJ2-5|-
CASSGTGGGETQYF
TGTGCCAGCAGCGGGACAGGGGGCGGAGAGACCCAGTACTTC
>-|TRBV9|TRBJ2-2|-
CASSVGRDTGELFF
TGTGCCAGCAGCGTCGGTCGAGACACCGGGGAGCTGTTTTTT
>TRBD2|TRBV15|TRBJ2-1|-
CATSRDRTSNSYNEQFF
TGTGCCACCAGCAGAGATCGGACTAGCAACTCCTACAATGAGCAGTTCTTC